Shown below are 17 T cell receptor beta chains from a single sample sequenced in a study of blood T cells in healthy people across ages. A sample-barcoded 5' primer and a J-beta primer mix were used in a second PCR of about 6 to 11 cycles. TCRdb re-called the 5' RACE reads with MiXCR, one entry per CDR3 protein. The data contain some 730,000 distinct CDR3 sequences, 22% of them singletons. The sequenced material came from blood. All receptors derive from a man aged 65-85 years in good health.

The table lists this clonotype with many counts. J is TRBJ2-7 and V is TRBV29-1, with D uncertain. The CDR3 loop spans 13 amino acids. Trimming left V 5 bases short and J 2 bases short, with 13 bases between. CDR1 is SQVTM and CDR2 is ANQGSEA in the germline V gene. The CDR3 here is CSVYGNSAYEQYF. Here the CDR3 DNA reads TGCAGCGTTTATGGTAACAGTGCCTACGAGCAGTACTTC.

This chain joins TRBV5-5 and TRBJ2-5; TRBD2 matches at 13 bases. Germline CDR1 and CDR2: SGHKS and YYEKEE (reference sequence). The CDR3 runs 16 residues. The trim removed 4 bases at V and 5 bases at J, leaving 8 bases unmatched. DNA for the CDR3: TGTGCCAGCAGCGCCTCGACTAGCGGGAGGTGGGAGACCCAGTACTTC. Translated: CASSASTSGRWETQYF.

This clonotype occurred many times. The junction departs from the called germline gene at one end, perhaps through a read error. CDR3 nucleotides: TGTGCCAGCAGTTTAGCGGGCCCTTGGGAGACCCAGTACTTC. Translated, it gives CASSLAGPWETQYF. The V gene is TRBV7-2, the J gene TRBJ2-5; TRBD2 matches 7 bases. CDR3 size: 14 residues. Germline CDR1 and CDR2: SGHTA and FQGNSA.

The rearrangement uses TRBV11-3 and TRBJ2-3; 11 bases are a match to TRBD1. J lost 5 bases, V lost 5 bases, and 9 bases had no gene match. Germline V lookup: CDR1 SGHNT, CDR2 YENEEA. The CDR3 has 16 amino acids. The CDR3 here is CASSQFGQGAGDTQYF. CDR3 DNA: TGTGCCAGCAGCCAGTTCGGACAGGGGGCGGGAGATACGCAGTATTTT.

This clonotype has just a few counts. The DNA of the CDR3 is TGCAGCATGGCAACTAATGAAAAACTGTTTTTT. The encoded protein is CSMATNEKLFF. V gene TRBV29-1 combines with J gene TRBJ1-4; D remains ambiguous. The V and J ends lost 8 bases and 0 bases respectively, with 4 bases between them. Germline assignment: CDR1 SQVTM and CDR2 ANQGSEA. The CDR3 extends over 11 amino acids.

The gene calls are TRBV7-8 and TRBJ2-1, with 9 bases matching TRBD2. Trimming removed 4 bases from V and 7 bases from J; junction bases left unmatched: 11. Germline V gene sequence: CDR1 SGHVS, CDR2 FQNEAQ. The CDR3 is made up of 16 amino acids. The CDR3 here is CASSYSGTSRRNEQFF. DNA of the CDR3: TGTGCCAGCAGCTATAGTGGGACTAGCCGTCGGAATGAGCAGTTCTTC. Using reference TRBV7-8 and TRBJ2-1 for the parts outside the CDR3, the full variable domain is GAGVSQSPRYKVAKRGQDVALRCDPISGHVSLFWYQQALGQGPEFLTYFQNEAQLDKSGLPSDRFFAERPEGSVSTLKIQRTQQEDSAVYLCASSYSGTSRRNEQFFGPGTRLTVL.

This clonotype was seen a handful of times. CDR3 in DNA: TGTGCCAGTAGTCCGACTGTCGGGGAGACCCAGTACTTC. It yields the protein CASSPTVGETQYF. The J gene is TRBJ2-1, the V gene TRBV19, with no clear D. Gene TRBJ2-5 matches the end of the DNA better, so the J call may be wrong. The CDR3 sequence is 13 residues long. Germline assignment: CDR1 LNHDA and CDR2 SQIVND (reference sequence).

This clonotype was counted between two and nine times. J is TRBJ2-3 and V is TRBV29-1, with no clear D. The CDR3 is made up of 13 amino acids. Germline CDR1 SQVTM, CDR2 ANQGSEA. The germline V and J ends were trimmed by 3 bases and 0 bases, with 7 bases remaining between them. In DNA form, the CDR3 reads TGCAGCGTTGACCTTGCCAGCACAGATACGCAGTATTTT. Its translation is CSVDLASTDTQYF.

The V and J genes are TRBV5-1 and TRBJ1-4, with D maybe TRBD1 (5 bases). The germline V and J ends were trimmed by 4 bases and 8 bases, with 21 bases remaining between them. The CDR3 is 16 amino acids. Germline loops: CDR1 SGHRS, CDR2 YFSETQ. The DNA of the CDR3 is TGCGCCAGCAGCGGCCCCGCCAGGGCGGAGGGCGAAAAACTGTTTTTT. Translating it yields CASSGPARAEGEKLFF.

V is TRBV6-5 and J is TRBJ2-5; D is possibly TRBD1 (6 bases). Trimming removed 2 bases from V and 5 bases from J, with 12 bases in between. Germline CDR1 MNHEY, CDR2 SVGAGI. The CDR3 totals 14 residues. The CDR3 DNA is TGTGCCAGCAGTTACCCCAGGACAGCGGAGACCCAGTACTTC. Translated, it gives CASSYPRTAETQYF.

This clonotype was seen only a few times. The DNA for the CDR3 is TGTGCCAGCAGCTCAGCGGAGGGACCTTTGGATGAGCAGTTCTTC. The encoded protein is CASSSAEGPLDEQFF. This chain connects TRBV7-9 to TRBJ2-1; TRBD2 might be the D (6 bases). The V end lost 4 bases, the J end lost 8 bases, and 18 bases lay between the germline ends. The CDR3 extends over 15 amino acids. Germline V lookup: CDR1 SEHNR, CDR2 FQNEAQ (reference sequence).

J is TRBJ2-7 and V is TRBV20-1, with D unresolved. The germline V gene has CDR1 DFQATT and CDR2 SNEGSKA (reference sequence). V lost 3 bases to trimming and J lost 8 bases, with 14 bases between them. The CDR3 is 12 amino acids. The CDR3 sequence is CSASLQTSQQYF. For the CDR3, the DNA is TGCAGTGCTAGTCTTCAGACCTCCCAGCAGTACTTC.

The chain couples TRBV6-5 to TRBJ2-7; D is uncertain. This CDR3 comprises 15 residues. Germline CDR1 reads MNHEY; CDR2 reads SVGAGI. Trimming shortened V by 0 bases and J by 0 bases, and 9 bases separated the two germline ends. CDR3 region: CASSYSGRSSYEQYF. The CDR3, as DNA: TGTGCCAGCAGTTACTCTGGCAGGAGCTCCTACGAGCAGTACTTC.

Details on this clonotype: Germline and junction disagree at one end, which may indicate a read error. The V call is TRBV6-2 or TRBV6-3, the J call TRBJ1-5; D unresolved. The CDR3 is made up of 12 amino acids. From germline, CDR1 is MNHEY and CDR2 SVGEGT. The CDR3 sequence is CAGSYSSEPQHF. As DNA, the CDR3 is TGTGCCGGCAGTTACTCGTCTGAGCCCCAGCATTTT.

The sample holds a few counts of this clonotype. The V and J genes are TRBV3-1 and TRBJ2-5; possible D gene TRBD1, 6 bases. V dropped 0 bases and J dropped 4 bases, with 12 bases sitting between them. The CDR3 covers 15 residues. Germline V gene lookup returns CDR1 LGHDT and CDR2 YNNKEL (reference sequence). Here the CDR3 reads CASSQEAGGTETQYF. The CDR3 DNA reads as TGTGCCAGCAGCCAAGAAGCTGGGGGCACAGAGACCCAGTACTTC.

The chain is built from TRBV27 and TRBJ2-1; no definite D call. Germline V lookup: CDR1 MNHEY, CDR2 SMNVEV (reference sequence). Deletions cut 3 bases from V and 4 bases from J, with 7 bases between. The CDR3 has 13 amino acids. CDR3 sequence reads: CASSFSPYNEQFF. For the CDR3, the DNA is TGTGCCAGCAGTTTTTCTCCTTACAATGAGCAGTTCTTC.

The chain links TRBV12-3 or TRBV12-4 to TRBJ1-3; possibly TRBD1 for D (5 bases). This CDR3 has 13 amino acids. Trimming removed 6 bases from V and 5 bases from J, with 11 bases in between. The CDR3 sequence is CASSPGQRNTIYF. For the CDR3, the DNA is TGTGCCAGCAGCCCGGGGCAGAGAAACACCATATATTTT.